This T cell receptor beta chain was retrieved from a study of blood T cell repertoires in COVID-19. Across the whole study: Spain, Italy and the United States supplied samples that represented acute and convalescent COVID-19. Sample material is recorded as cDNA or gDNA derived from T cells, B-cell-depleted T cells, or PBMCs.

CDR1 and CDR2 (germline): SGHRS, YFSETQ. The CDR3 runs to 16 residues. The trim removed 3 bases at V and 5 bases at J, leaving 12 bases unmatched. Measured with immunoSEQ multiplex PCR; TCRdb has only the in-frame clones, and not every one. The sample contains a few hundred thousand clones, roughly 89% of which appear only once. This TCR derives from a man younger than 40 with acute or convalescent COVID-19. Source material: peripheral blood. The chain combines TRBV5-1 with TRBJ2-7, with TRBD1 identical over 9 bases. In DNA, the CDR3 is TGCGCCAGCAGCTCCGATCCCGGGACAGGGCTCAACGAGCAGTACTTC. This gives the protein CASSSDPGTGLNEQYF.